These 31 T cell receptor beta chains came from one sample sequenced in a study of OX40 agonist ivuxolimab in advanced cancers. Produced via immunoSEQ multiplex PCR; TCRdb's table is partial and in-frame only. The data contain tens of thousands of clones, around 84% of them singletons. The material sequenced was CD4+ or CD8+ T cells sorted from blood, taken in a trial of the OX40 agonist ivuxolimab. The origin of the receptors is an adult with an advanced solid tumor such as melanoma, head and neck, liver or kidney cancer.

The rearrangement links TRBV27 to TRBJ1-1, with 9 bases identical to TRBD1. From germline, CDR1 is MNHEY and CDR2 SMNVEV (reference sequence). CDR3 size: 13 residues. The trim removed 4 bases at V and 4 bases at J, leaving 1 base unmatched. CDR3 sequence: CASSWTGVTEAFF. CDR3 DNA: TGTGCCAGCAGTTGGACAGGGGTCACTGAAGCTTTCTTT.

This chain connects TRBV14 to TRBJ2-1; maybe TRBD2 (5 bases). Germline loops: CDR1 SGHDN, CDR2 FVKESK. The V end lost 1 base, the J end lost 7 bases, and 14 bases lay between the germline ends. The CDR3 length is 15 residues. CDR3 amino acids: CASSQARGLFNEQFF. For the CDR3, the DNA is TGTGCCAGCAGCCAAGCAAGAGGGCTCTTTAATGAGCAGTTCTTC.

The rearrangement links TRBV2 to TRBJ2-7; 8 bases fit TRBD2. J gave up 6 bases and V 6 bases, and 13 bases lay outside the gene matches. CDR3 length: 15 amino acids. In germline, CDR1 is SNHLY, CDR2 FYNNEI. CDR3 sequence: CASRDRFSGSSEQYF. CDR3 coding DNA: TGTGCCAGCAGGGATCGATTCAGCGGGAGTAGCGAGCAGTACTTC.

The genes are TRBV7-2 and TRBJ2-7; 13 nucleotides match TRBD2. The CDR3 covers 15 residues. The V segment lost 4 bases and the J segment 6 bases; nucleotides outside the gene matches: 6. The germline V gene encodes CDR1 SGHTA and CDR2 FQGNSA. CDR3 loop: CASSSRTSGSSEQYF. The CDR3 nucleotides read TGTGCCAGCAGCTCTAGGACTAGCGGGAGCTCCGAGCAGTACTTC.

The CDR3 reads CASSQGATGEQYF. The CDR3 bases are TGTGCCAGCAGCCAGGGGGCAACAGGGGAGCAGTACTTC. This chain links TRBV7-2 with TRBJ2-7, with TRBD1 matching 8 bases. V shed 5 bases and J 7 bases; nucleotides not matched to a gene: 7. The CDR3 extends over 13 amino acids. Per germline, CDR1 SGHTA and CDR2 FQGNSA.

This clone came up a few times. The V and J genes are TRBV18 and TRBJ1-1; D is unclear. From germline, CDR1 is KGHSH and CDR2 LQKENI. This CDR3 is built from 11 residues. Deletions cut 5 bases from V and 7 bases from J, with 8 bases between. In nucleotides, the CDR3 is TGTGCCAGCTCAGGGGAAGGTGAAGCTTTCTTT. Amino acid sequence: CASSGEGEAFF.

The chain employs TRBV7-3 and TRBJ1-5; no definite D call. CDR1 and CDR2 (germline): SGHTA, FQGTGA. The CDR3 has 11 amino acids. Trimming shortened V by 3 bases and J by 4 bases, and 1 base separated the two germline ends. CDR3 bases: TGTGCCAGCAGCTTTAATCAGCCCCAGCATTTT. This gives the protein CASSFNQPQHF.

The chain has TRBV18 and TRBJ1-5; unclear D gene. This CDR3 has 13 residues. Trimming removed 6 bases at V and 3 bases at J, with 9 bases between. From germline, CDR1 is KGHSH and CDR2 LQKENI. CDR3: CASSLQDNQPQHF. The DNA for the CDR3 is TGTGCCAGCTCTCTCCAGGACAATCAGCCCCAGCATTTT.

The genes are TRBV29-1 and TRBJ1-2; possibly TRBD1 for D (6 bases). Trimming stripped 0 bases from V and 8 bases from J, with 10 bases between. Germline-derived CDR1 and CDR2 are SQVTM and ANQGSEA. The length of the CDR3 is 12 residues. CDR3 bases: TGCAGCGTTGAAGAGGGGGCGAAGGGCTACACCTTC. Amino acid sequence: CSVEEGAKGYTF. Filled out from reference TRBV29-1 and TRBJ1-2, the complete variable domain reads SAVISQKPSRDICQRGTSLTIQCQVDSQVTMMFWYRQQPGQSLTLIATANQGSEATYESGFVIDKFPISRPNLTFSTLTVSNMSPEDSSIYLCSVEEGAKGYTFGSGTRLTVV.

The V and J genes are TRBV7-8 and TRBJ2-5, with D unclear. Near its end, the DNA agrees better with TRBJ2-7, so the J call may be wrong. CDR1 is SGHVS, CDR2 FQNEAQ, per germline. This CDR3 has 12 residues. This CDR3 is CASSPVQYEQYF. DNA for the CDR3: TGTGCCAGCAGCCCCGTACAGTACGAGCAGTACTTC.

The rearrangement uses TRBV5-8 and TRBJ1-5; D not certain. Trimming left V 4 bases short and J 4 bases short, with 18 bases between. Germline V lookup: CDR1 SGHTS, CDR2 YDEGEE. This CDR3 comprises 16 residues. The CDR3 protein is CASSLKHALGNQPQHF. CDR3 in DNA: TGTGCCAGCAGCCTAAAACACGCACTCGGGAATCAGCCCCAGCATTTT.

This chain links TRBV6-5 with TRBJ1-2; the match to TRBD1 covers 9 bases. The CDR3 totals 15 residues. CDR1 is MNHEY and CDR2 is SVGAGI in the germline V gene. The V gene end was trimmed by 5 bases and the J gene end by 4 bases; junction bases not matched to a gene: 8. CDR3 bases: TGTGCCAGCAGTCCCCGGGACAGGGATCCCTATGGCTACACCTTC. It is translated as CASSPRDRDPYGYTF.

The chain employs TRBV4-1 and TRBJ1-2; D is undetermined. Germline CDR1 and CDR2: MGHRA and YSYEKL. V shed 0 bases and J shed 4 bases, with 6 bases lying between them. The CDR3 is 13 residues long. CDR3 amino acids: CASSQDLGYGYTF. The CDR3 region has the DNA TGCGCCAGCAGCCAAGATTTAGGCTATGGCTACACCTTC.

The CDR3 loop is CASSQVAGSTDTQYF. DNA of the CDR3: TGTGCCAGCAGCCAAGTAGCGGGGAGCACAGATACGCAGTATTTT. V usage is TRBV5-5 and J usage is TRBJ2-3; TRBD2 aligns across 8 bases. The germline CDR1 and CDR2 sequences are SGHKS and YYEKEE (reference sequence). CDR3 size: 15 residues. The ends lost 4 bases at V and 0 bases at J; junction bases unmatched: 4.

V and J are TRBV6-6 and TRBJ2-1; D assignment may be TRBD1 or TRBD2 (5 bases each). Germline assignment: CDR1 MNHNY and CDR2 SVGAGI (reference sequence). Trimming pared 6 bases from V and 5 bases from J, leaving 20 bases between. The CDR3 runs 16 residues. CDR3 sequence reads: CASRRTGTVENNEQFF. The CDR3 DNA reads TGTGCCAGCAGAAGAACCGGGACGGTTGAAAACAATGAGCAGTTCTTC.

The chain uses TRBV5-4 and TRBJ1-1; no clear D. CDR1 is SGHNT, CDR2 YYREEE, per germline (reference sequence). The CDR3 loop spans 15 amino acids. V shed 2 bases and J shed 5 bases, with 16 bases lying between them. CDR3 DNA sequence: TGTGCCAGCAGCTTTCAGTCAGCCCTGAGGACTGAAGCTTTCTTT. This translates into CASSFQSALRTEAFF.

The CDR3 loop is CASSQLGLAGELEYQETQYF. The CDR3 DNA sequence: TGTGCCAGCAGCCAGCTCGGACTAGCGGGAGAGCTAGAGTACCAAGAGACCCAGTACTTC. The gene calls are TRBV4-2 and TRBJ2-5; 13 bases agree with TRBD2. Losses at the gene ends were 3 bases for V and 0 bases for J; bases not matched to a gene: 13. The germline V gene has CDR1 LGHNA and CDR2 YNFKEQ. This CDR3 contains 20 residues.

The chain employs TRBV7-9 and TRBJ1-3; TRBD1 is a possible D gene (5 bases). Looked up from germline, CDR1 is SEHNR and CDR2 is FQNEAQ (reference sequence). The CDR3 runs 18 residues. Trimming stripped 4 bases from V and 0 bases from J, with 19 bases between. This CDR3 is CASSSPGRRSNSGNTIYF. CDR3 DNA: TGTGCCAGCAGCTCGCCGGGACGAAGGTCTAACTCTGGAAACACCATATATTTT. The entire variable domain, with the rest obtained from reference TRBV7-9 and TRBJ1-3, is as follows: DTGVSQNPRHKITKRGQNVTFRCDPISEHNRLYWYRQTLGQGPEFLTYFQNEAQLEKSRLLSDRFSAERPKGSFSTLEIQRTEQGDSAMYLCASSSPGRRSNSGNTIYFGEGSWLTVV.

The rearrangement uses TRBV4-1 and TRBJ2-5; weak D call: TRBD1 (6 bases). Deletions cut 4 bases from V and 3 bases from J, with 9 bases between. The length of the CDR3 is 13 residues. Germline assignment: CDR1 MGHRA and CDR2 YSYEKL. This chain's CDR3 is CASSRTVEETQYF. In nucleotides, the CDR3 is TGCGCCAGCAGCCGGACAGTCGAAGAGACCCAGTACTTC.

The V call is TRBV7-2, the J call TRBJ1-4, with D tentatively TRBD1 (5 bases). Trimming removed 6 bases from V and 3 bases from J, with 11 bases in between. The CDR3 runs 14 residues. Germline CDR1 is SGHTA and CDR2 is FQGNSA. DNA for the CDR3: TGTGCCAGCAGGCCGACAGATCCTAATGAAAAACTGTTTTTT. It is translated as CASRPTDPNEKLFF.

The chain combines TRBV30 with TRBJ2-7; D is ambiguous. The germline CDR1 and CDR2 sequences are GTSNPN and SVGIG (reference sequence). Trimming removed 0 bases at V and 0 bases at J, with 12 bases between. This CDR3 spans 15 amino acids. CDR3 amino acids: CAWSVSGAGSYEQYF. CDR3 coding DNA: TGTGCCTGGAGTGTATCGGGTGCTGGCTCCTACGAGCAGTACTTC.

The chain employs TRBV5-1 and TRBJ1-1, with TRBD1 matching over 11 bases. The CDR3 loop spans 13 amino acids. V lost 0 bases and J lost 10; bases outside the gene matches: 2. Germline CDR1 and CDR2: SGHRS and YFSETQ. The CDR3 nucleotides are TGCGCCAGCAGCTTGGGGACAGGGGGCTCAGCTTTCTTT. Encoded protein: CASSLGTGGSAFF. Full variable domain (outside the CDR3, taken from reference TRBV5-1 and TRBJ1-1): KAGVTQTPRYLIKTRGQQVTLSCSPISGHRSVSWYQQTPGQGLQFLFEYFSETQRNKGNFPGRFSGRQFSNSRSEMNVSTLELGDSALYLCASSLGTGGSAFFGQGTRLTVV.

The CDR3 here is CASSVEGPNTEQYF. CDR3 DNA: TGTGCCAGCAGCGTAGAGGGACCAAACACCGAGCAGTACTTC. The rearrangement links TRBV9 to TRBJ2-7; D may match TRBD1 or TRBD2 (5 bases each). The V gene's germline CDR1 is SGDLS and CDR2 YYNGEE. Trimming took 0 bases from V and 6 from J, leaving 13 bases between them. This CDR3 spans 14 amino acids.

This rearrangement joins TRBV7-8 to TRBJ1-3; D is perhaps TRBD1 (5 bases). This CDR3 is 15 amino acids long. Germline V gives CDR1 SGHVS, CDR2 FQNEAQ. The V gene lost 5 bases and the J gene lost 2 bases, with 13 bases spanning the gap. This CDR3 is CASSPGTAPGNTIYF. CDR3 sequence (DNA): TGTGCCAGCAGCCCTGGGACCGCCCCTGGAAACACCATATATTTT.

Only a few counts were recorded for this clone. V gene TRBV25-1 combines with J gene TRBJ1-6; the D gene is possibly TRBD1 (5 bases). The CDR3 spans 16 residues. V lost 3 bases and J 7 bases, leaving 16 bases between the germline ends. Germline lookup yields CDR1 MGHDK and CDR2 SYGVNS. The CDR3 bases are TGTGCCAGCAGTGATGCTACTCGGGGCCTGAATTCACCCCTCCACTTT. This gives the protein CASSDATRGLNSPLHF.

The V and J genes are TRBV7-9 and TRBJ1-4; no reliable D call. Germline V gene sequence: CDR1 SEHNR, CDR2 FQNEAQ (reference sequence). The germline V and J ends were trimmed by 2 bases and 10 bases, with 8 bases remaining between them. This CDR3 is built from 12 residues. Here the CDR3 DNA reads TGTGCCAGCAGCTTAAACGCGGGAAAACTGTTTTTT. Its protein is CASSLNAGKLFF.

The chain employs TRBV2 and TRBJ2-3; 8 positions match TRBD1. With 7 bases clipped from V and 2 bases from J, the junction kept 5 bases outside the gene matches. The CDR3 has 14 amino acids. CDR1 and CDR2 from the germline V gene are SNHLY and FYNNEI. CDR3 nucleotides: TGTGCCAGCAATTACAGGGGGTACACAGATACGCAGTATTTT. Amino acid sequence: CASNYRGYTDTQYF.

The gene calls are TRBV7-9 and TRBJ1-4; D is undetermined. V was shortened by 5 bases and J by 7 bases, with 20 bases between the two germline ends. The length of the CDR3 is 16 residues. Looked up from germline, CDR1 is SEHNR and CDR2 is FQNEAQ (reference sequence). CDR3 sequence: CASSVLRSGLSEKLFF. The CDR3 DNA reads TGTGCCAGCAGCGTCCTTCGGAGCGGTTTAAGTGAAAAACTGTTTTTT.

This CDR3 reads CASSSRPGELFF. CDR3 nucleotide sequence: TGTGCCAGCAGCTCCCGACCCGGGGAGCTGTTTTTT. The rearrangement links TRBV7-3 to TRBJ2-2; unclear D gene. The germline V gene has CDR1 SGHTA and CDR2 FQGTGA. The CDR3 runs to 12 residues. Trimming pared 4 bases from V and 6 bases from J, leaving 6 bases between.

CDR3 sequence: CASSLVQGVTGYTF. The CDR3 bases are TGTGCCAGCAGCTTAGTGCAGGGGGTAACTGGCTACACCTTC. The V and J genes are TRBV7-2 and TRBJ1-2, with 7 positions matching TRBD1. Germline lookup yields CDR1 SGHTA and CDR2 FQGNSA. The ends lost 1 base at V and 7 bases at J; junction bases unmatched: 6. The CDR3 runs 14 residues.

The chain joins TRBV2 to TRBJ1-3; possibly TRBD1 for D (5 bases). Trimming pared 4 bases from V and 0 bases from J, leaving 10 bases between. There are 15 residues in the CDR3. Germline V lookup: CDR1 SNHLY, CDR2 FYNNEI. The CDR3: CASSGQGLSGNTIYF. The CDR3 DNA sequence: TGTGCCAGCAGTGGGCAGGGCCTCTCTGGAAACACCATATATTTT. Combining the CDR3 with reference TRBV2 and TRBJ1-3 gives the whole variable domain EPEVTQTPSHQVTQMGQEVILRCVPISNHLYFYWYRQILGQKVEFLVSFYNNEISEKSEIFDDQFSVERPDGSNFTLKIRSTKLEDSAMYFCASSGQGLSGNTIYFGEGSWLTVV.